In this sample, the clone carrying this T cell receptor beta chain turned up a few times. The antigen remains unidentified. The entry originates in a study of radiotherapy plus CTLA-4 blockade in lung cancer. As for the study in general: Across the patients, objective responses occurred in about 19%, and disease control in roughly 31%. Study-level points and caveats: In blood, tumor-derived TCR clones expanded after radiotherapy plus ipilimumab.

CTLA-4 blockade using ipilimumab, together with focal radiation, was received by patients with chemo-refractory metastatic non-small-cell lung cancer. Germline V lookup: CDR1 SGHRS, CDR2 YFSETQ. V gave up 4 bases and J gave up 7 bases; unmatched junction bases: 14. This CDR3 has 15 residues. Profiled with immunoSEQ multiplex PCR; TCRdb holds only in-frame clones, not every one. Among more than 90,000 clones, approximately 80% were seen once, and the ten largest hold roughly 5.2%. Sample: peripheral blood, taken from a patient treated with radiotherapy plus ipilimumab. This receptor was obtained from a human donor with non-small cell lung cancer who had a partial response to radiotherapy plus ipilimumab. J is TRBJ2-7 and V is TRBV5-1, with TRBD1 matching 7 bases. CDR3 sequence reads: CASSPSTGTVEEQYF. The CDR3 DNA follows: TGCGCCAGCAGCCCTTCGACAGGGACCGTTGAAGAGCAGTACTTC.